One and the same sample provided the 8 T cell receptor beta chains below, sequenced in a study of T-cell reconstitution after alpha-beta-depleted transplantation in children. Unique molecular identifiers were incorporated during preparation of the TCRbeta library. TCRdb used MiXCR to reprocess the PCR reads, holding one entry per CDR3 protein. This sample has over 400,000 distinct CDR3 sequences, with roughly two fifths found just once. The specimen comprised PBMCs, sampled before TCRalphabeta/CD19-depleted stem cell transplant. All receptors come from a girl aged 2-10 years with aplastic anemia, due to receive a stem cell transplant.

In nucleotides, the CDR3 is TGTGCCAGCAGCGTAGAAGCATACGGGGATGAGCAGTTCTTC. Its protein product is CASSVEAYGDEQFF. The rearrangement links TRBV9 to TRBJ2-1; D is perhaps TRBD2 (5 bases). Per germline, CDR1 SGDLS and CDR2 YYNGEE. The CDR3 is 14 amino acids. Deletions cut 0 bases from V and 8 bases from J, with 12 bases between.

CDR3 sequence reads: CASSDSHQDRRGRGSYNSPLHF. For the CDR3, the DNA is TGTGCCAGCAGTGACTCGCACCAGGACAGACGGGGAAGGGGCTCCTATAATTCACCCCTCCACTTT. The chain joins TRBV6-4 to TRBJ1-6; possible D gene TRBD1, 6 bases. Trimming shortened V by 0 bases and J by 0 bases, and 24 bases separated the two germline ends. This CDR3 contains 22 residues. Looked up from germline, CDR1 is MRHNA and CDR2 is SNTAGT.

This chain connects TRBV7-3 to TRBJ2-5; 11 bases align to TRBD1. The CDR3 runs 15 residues. In germline, CDR1 is SGHTA, CDR2 FQGTGA. V was clipped by 2 bases and J by 4 bases; unmatched bases: 3. The chain's CDR3 is CASSLLGTGGETQYF. DNA for the CDR3: TGTGCCAGCAGCTTACTCGGGACAGGGGGAGAGACCCAGTACTTC. Drawing the rest from reference TRBV7-3 and TRBJ2-5, the complete variable domain is GAGVSQTPSNKVTEKGKYVELRCDPISGHTALYWYRQSLGQGPEFLIYFQGTGAADDSGLPNDRFFAVRPEGSVSTLKIQRTERGDSAVYLCASSLLGTGGETQYFGPGTRLLVL.

This clonotype has more than one count but fewer than ten. The V call is TRBV5-1, the J call TRBJ2-5; no firm D call. V lost 3 bases and J 3 bases, leaving 6 bases between the germline ends. CDR1 SGHRS and CDR2 YFSETQ come from the germline V gene. The CDR3 has 12 residues. The CDR3 protein is CASSSNEETQYF. The DNA for the CDR3 is TGCGCCAGCAGCTCGAACGAAGAGACCCAGTACTTC.

As concerns this clonotype: A single base separates this from a much larger clone, so it may be a read error. The V gene is TRBV20-1, the J gene TRBJ2-5; possibly TRBD2 for D (5 bases). The CDR3 extends over 11 amino acids. V was pared by 6 bases and J by 9 bases, with 14 bases between. Per the germline V gene, CDR1 is DFQATT and CDR2 is SNEGSKA (reference sequence). CDR3 in amino acids: CSAIPEEAQYF. CDR3 coding DNA: TGCAGTGCGATCCCAGAGGAGGCCCAGTACTTC.

Many counts were recorded for this clonotype. The chain recombines TRBV5-1 with TRBJ2-1; a weak D match, TRBD2 (7 bases). The CDR3 is 14 residues long. Germline V lookup: CDR1 SGHRS, CDR2 YFSETQ. Between the trimmed V and J ends, which lost 3 bases and 6 bases, there was a span of 13 bases. The CDR3 sequence is CASSSGGRGNEQFF. CDR3 coding DNA: TGCGCCAGCAGCTCCGGGGGGCGCGGCAATGAGCAGTTCTTC.

The chain links TRBV28 to TRBJ2-5; no clear D gene. CDR3 length equals 12 residues. With 10 bases removed from V and 9 bases from J, the gap between germline ends came to 18 bases. Germline V gene sequence: CDR1 MDHEN, CDR2 SYDVKM. CDR3 protein: CAIQFGRRPQYF. CDR3 nucleotides: TGTGCCATCCAATTCGGGCGCCGGCCCCAGTACTTC.

V usage is TRBV6-5 and J usage is TRBJ1-5; D may be TRBD1 (5 bases). Looked up from germline, CDR1 is MNHEY and CDR2 is SVGAGI. There are 16 residues in the CDR3. The V gene lost 4 bases and the J gene lost 7 bases, with 20 bases spanning the gap. The CDR3 region has the DNA TGTGCCAGCAGTTCCCGGGGACGAGGTCATGGACAGCCCCAGCATTTT. This translates into CASSSRGRGHGQPQHF.